The 20 T cell receptor beta chains in this list originate from one sample, sequenced in a study of shared clonotypes between healthy human individuals. Profiling relied on immunoSEQ multiplex PCR, and the TCRdb table lists in-frame clones only, not all of them. The sample consists of around 95,000 clones, roughly two thirds of them appearing once. Specimen: memory CD8+ T cells sorted from blood. Subset indicated: CD45RO+ cells pooled with CCR7-negative TemRA cells. Receptors were obtained from a man aged 25-45 years in good health.

The chain employs TRBV29-1 and TRBJ1-3; TRBD1 is a possible D gene (5 bases). The germline V gene encodes CDR1 SQVTM and CDR2 ANQGSEA. There are 13 residues in the CDR3. Deletions cut 2 bases from V and 8 bases from J, with 13 bases between. DNA of the CDR3: TGCAGCGTTGAATGGCGGGGCAGGGACACCATATATTTT. Translating gives CSVEWRGRDTIYF.

The chain is built from TRBV18 and TRBJ2-4, with 14 bases fitting TRBD2. The trim removed 3 bases at V and 7 bases at J, leaving 11 bases unmatched. Looked up from germline, CDR1 is KGHSH and CDR2 is LQKENI. This CDR3 is 18 amino acids long. The CDR3 DNA reads as TGTGCCAGCTCACCCGTCCCGGGACTAGCGGGAGACGGGAACATTCAGTACTTC. Protein: CASSPVPGLAGDGNIQYF.

J is TRBJ2-7 and V is TRBV28, with TRBD2 identical over 9 bases. The CDR3 consists of 14 residues. The germline V gene encodes CDR1 MDHEN and CDR2 SYDVKM. The V segment lost 3 bases and the J segment 6 bases; nucleotides outside the gene matches: 6. In DNA form, the CDR3 reads TGTGCCAGCAGTTTTAGCGGGAGCACGTTCGAGCAGTACTTC. It is translated as CASSFSGSTFEQYF.

This chain connects TRBV7-3 to TRBJ2-1, with a tentative D call TRBD2 (6 bases). Deletions cut 1 base from V and 3 bases from J, with 13 bases between. This CDR3 is built from 16 residues. Per the germline V gene, CDR1 is SGHTA and CDR2 is FQGTGA. This CDR3 reads CASSLRAGSLYNEQFF. CDR3 nucleotides: TGTGCCAGCAGCTTAAGGGCGGGATCCCTCTACAATGAGCAGTTCTTC.

This clone was observed a handful of times. The CDR3 sequence: CASSEADRGVWKQYF. The CDR3 DNA reads TGTGCCAGCAGTGAGGCCGACAGGGGAGTTTGGAAGCAGTACTTC. This chain links TRBV2 with TRBJ2-7, with 8 bases fitting TRBD1. V lost 3 bases, J lost 8 bases, and 12 bases stayed unmatched. The V gene's germline CDR1 is SNHLY and CDR2 FYNNEI. The CDR3 extends over 15 amino acids.

The chain joins TRBV7-6 to TRBJ2-5; TRBD2 matches 9 bases. Germline CDR1 SGHVS, CDR2 FNYEAQ. The CDR3 extends over 15 amino acids. The J segment lost 5 bases and the V segment lost 2 bases, leaving 6 bases of the junction unmatched. The CDR3 bases are TGTGCCAGCAGCTTATTAATAGCGGGAGCTGAGACCCAGTACTTC. It is translated as CASSLLIAGAETQYF. The full variable domain, completed using reference TRBV7-6 and TRBJ2-5, is GAGVSQSPRYKVTKRGQDVALRCDPISGHVSLYWYRQALGQGPEFLTYFNYEAQQDKSGLPNDRFSAERPEGSISTLTIQRTEQRDSAMYRCASSLLIAGAETQYFGPGTRLLVL.

This rearrangement joins TRBV2 to TRBJ2-7, with D possibly matching TRBD2 (6 bases). The CDR3 consists of 12 residues. The germline V gene has CDR1 SNHLY and CDR2 FYNNEI. The CDR3: CMGGTSSYEQYF. The CDR3, as DNA: TGTATGGGGGGAACGAGCTCCTACGAGCAGTACTTC.

This clone came up once. V and J are TRBV6-6 and TRBJ2-3; the D is unclear. V was shortened by 5 bases and J by 0 bases, with 9 bases between the two germline ends. The CDR3 contains 14 residues. CDR1 is MNHNY and CDR2 is SVGAGI in the germline V gene (reference sequence). The CDR3 protein is CASSEEDSTDTQYF. DNA of the CDR3: TGTGCCAGCAGTGAGGAAGATAGCACAGATACGCAGTATTTT.

This clone was counted ten times or more. This chain joins TRBV21-1 and TRBJ1-5. TRBV21-1 is classified as a pseudogene. The CDR3 length is 17 residues. The CDR3 reads CASTPPGATSRDQPQHF. DNA of the CDR3: TGTGCCAGCACCCCGCCGGGGGCGACGTCCCGGGATCAGCCCCAGCATTTT.

The chain couples TRBV7-6 to TRBJ2-2; TRBD2 matches 13 bases. CDR3 length: 18 residues. J was trimmed by 6 bases and V by 5 bases; bases with no gene match: 12. Germline CDR1 and CDR2: SGHVS and FNYEAQ. The CDR3 loop reads CASSQGRTSGSEAGELFF. The CDR3 DNA sequence: TGTGCCAGCAGCCAAGGGCGGACTAGCGGGAGTGAGGCCGGGGAGCTGTTTTTT.

This clone was observed once. This chain links TRBV18 with TRBJ1-1; weak D call: TRBD1 (6 bases). CDR1 and CDR2 from the germline V gene are KGHSH and LQKENI. The CDR3 is 15 residues long. Trimming shortened V by 3 bases and J by 2 bases, and 13 bases separated the two germline ends. The CDR3 region has the DNA TGTGCCAGCTCACCCTCACAGGGACCTAACACTGAAGCTTTCTTT. This encodes CASSPSQGPNTEAFF.

This chain joins TRBV20-1 and TRBJ2-7; no definite D call. V was pared by 3 bases and J by 3 bases, with 3 bases between. Looked up from germline, CDR1 is DFQATT and CDR2 is SNEGSKA (reference sequence). This CDR3 comprises 10 residues. The CDR3 sequence: CSASDYEQYF. In DNA form, the CDR3 reads TGCAGTGCTAGTGACTACGAGCAGTACTTC.

This chain connects TRBV27 to TRBJ2-1, with 7 nucleotides matching TRBD1. This CDR3 spans 18 amino acids. The germline gives CDR1 MNHEY, CDR2 SMNVEV (reference sequence). V was clipped by 5 bases and J by 7 bases; unmatched bases: 20. The CDR3 DNA sequence: TGTGCCAGCAGTCACAGGGGCCACACAGGGAAGGGTTGGAATGAGCAGTTCTTC. Translating it yields CASSHRGHTGKGWNEQFF.

The chain has TRBV11-2 and TRBJ1-4; D unclear. Trimming took 6 bases from V and 10 from J, leaving 9 bases between them. Germline CDR1 is SGHAT and CDR2 is FQNNGV. CDR3 length equals 11 residues. The CDR3 DNA follows: TGTGCCAGCAGTCCGGATGGAAAACTGTTTTTT. Protein: CASSPDGKLFF.

This clone was observed a few times. The CDR3 nucleotides are TGCAGCGCCTCGGACAGTCCCCCTAACTATGGCTACACCTTC. Translating gives CSASDSPPNYGYTF. The V gene is TRBV29-1, the J gene TRBJ1-2; D may be TRBD1 (6 bases). The CDR3 covers 14 residues. CDR1 and CDR2 from the germline V gene are SQVTM and ANQGSEA. Trimming left V 7 bases short and J 0 bases short, with 15 bases between.

The CDR3 DNA reads as TGTGCCAGCGGGAGGTCCTACAATGAGCAGTTCTTC. This gives the protein CASGRSYNEQFF. The chain has TRBV28 and TRBJ2-1, with TRBD2 as a possible D gene (6 bases). There are 12 residues in the CDR3. The germline V gene encodes CDR1 MDHEN and CDR2 SYDVKM. The V and J ends lost 8 bases and 1 base respectively, with 6 bases between them.

The rearrangement joins TRBV28 to TRBJ2-5, with a weak D call TRBD1 (5 bases). Trimming took off 5 bases at V and 2 bases at J, with 21 bases between the two ends. The CDR3 consists of 17 residues. The germline CDR1 and CDR2 sequences are MDHEN and SYDVKM. The CDR3 nucleotides read TGTGCCAGCAGTCCACTTCCACAGGCTAGTACTCAAGAGACCCAGTACTTC. Its translation is CASSPLPQASTQETQYF.

The chain uses TRBV7-9 and TRBJ2-5; D remains ambiguous. Trimming removed 6 bases at V and 3 bases at J, with 14 bases between. The CDR3 covers 14 residues. Germline V gene data show CDR1 as SEHNR and CDR2 as FQNEAQ (reference sequence). The chain's CDR3 is CASRHHSSEETQYF. Here the CDR3 DNA reads TGTGCCAGCAGGCACCACAGCTCTGAAGAGACCCAGTACTTC.

The chain couples TRBV10-2 to TRBJ1-2, with 10 bases that match TRBD1. Germline CDR1 is WSHSY and CDR2 is SAAADI. The CDR3 contains 18 residues. Trimming cost V 2 bases and J 6 bases; bases outside gene matches: 15. The CDR3 sequence is CASSETQTGTGVIDGYTF. The CDR3 DNA is TGCGCCAGCAGTGAGACCCAGACCGGGACAGGGGTTATTGATGGCTACACCTTC.

This chain links TRBV4-3 with TRBJ2-1; D call uncertain. The CDR3 has 15 amino acids. Trimming shortened V by 4 bases and J by 0 bases, and 10 bases separated the two germline ends. CDR1 is LGHNA, CDR2 YSLEER, per germline. In DNA form, the CDR3 reads TGCGCCAGCAGCCCCGAGTGGAGCTCCTACAATGAGCAGTTCTTC. Its protein product is CASSPEWSSYNEQFF.